This TCR beta chain was recorded in a study of T cell responses to AZD1222 COVID-19 vaccine. Study-wide points: Donors in the cohort were predominantly white British and more often female, and clonal diversity was possibly underestimated.

Measured with immunoSEQ multiplex PCR; TCRdb has only the in-frame clones, and not every one. The table has about 100,000 clones, approximately 90% seen once; the top ten hold less than 3%. With regard to this clone: Antigen unknown.

The TCR comes from an adult in good health. The specimen comprised peripheral blood, sampled on day 0 of AZD1222 vaccination.

The CDR3 DNA reads TGTGCCAGCAGCCCAACAGGGGACTATGGCTACACCTTC. It specifies CASSPTGDYGYTF. The V and J genes are TRBV7-8 and TRBJ1-2; 7 bases align to TRBD1. The CDR3 length is 13 residues. Germline CDR1 reads SGHVS; CDR2 reads FQNEAQ. J was trimmed by 3 bases and V by 5 bases; bases with no gene match: 3.